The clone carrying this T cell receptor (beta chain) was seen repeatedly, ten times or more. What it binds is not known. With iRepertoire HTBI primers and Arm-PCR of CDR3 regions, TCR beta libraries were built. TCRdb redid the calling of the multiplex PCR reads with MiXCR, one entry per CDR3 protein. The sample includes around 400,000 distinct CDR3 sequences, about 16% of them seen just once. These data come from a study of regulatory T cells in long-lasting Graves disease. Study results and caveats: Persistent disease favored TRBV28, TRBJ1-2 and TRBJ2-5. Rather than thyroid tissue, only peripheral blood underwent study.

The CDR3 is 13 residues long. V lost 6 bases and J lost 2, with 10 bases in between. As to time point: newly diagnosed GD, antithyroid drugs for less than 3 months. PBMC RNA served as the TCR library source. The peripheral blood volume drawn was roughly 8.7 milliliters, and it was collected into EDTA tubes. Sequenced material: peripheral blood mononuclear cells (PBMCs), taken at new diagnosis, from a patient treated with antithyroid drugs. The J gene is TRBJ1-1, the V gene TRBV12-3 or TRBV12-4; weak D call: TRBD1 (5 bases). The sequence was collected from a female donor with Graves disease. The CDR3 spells CASSRWDNTEAFF. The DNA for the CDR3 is TGTGCCAGCAGCCGTTGGGACAACACTGAAGCTTTCTTT.